This TCR beta chain was observed in a study of T cells expressing NK-cell markers. Regarding this clonotype: The target antigen is unknown.

Study-wide findings and caveats: The CD3+CD56-NKG2C+ fraction of a few donors was likewise dominated by these clonotypes.

The CDR3 spans 19 residues. Germline V gene lookup returns CDR1 DFQATT and CDR2 SNEGSKA (reference sequence). From the 5' RACE reads, TCRdb lists one entry per CDR3 protein and no DNA. The repertoire table contains 350,000 to 500,000 distinct CDR3 sequences. The chain employs TRBV20-1 and TRBJ2-1; TCRdb outputs TRBD1, but without DNA this stays unchecked. The sequence came from a woman aged 18 to 75 in good health. Material for sequencing was blood T cells: a sorted CD56 or NKG2C T cell subset, CD4+ or CD8+ T cells, or bulk PBMC T cells (not recorded which). CDR3 loop: CSARYRQRDKNQLYNEQFF.